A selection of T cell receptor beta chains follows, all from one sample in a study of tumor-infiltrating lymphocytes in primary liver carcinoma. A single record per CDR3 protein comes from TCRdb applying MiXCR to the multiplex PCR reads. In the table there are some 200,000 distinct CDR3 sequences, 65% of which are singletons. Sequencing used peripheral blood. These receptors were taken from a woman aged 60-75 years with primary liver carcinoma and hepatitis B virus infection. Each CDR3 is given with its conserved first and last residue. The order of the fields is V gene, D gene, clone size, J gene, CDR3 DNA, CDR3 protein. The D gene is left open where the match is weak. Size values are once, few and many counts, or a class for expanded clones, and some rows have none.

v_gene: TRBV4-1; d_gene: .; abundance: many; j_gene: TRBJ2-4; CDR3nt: TGCGCCAGCAGCCCTTCTGGGGCACGCGGGAACATTCAGTACTTC; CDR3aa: CASSPSGARGNIQYF
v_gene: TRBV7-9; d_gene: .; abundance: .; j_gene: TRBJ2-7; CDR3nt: TGTGCAAGTAGCTTAATGGGGGGCTTCACCTACGAGCAGTACTTC; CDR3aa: CASSLMGGFTYEQYF
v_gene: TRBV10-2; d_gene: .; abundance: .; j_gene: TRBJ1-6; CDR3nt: TGCGCCAGCAGGGCGGATTTAAGCTCCTATAATTCACCCCTCCACTTT; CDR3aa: CASRADLSSYNSPLHF
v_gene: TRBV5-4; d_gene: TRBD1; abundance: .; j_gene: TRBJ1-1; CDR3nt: TGTGCCAGCAGCTTCACAGGGGGGTCTAAAGCTTTCTTT; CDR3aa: CASSFTGGSKAFF
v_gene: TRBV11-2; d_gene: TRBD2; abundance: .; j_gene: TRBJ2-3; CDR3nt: TGTGCCAGCAGCATAGCAGCGGGAGGCTTCGCTAGCACAGACACGCAGTATTTT; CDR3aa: CASSIAAGGFASTDTQYF
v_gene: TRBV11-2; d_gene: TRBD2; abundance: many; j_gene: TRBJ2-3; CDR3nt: TGTGCCAGCAGCCCCACGCTGGGAGCGGGGTCCCGCAAAACAGATACGCAGTATTTT; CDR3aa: CASSPTLGAGSRKTDTQYF
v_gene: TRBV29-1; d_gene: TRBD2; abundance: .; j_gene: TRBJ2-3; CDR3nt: TGCAGCGGTAGCGGGGGTGCCACAGATACGCAGTATTTC; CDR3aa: CSGSGGATDTQYF
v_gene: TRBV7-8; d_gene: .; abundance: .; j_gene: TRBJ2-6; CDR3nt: TGTGCCAGTAGCTTAGGCCGAGGAGGGGCGAGCTCTGGGGCCAACATACTGACTTTC; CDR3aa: CASSLGRGGASSGANILTF
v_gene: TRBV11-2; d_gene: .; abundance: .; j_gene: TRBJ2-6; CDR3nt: TGTGCCAGCAGCACCGGGCCGTTTGTGGCCAACGTCCTGACTTTC; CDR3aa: CASSTGPFVANVLTF
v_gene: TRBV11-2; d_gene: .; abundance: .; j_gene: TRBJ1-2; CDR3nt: TGTGCCAGCAGCTTAGATCGGGGAGAGGGGTGGGACGGCTACATCTTC; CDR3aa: CASSLDRGEGWDGYIF
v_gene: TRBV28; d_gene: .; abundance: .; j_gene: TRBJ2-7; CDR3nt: TGTGCCAGCAGTTTTGGAGTAGCGGTCCTCTCCTACGAGCAGTATTTC; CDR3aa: CASSFGVAVLSYEQYF
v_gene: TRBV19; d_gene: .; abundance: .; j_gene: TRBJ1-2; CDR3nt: TGTGCCAGTAGTCCCCGACACTGGGGGGACTATGGCTACACCTTC; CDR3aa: CASSPRHWGDYGYTF
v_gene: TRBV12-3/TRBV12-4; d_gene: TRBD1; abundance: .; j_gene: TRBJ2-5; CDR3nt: TGTGCCAGCAGTTTATTCGACAGGGGGCTCGAGGGGGAGACCCAGTACTTC; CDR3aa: CASSLFDRGLEGETQYF
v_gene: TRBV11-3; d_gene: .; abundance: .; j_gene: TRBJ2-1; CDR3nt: TGTGCCAGCAACTTAGGGTTCGGCGGGCTTACCTACAATGAGCACTTCTTC; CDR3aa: CASNLGFGGLTYNEHFF
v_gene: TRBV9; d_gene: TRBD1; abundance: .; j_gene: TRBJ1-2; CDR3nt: TGTGCCAGCAGCGTAGATGGCAGGGGGAACTATGGCTACACCTTC; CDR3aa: CASSVDGRGNYGYTF
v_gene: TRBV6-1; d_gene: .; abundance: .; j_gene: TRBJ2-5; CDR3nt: TGTGCCAGCAGTGATCCGACTAGGGTTTACCTAGAGACCCAGTACTTC; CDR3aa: CASSDPTRVYLETQYF
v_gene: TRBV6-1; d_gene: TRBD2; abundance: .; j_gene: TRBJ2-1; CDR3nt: TGTGCCAGCGGACTATTAGCGGGAGGGTCCTACAATGAGCAGTTCTTC; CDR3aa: CASGLLAGGSYNEQFF
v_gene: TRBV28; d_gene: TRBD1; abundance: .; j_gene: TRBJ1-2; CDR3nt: TGTGCCACCGCGGTGCGACAGGGAGACTATGGCTACACCTTC; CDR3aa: CATAVRQGDYGYTF
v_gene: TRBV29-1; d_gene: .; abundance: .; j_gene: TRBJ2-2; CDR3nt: TGCAGCGTTGTGTGTACGAACACCGGGGAGCTGTTTTTT; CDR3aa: CSVVCTNTGELFF
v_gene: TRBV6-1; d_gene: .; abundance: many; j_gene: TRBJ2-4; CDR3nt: TGTGCCAGCAGTGAAAACATTCAGTACTTC; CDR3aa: CASSENIQYF
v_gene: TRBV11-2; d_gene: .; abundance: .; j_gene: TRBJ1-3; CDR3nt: TGCACCAGCAGCCCCCGTCTCAGCTCTGGAAACACCATATATTTT; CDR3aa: CTSSPRLSSGNTIYF
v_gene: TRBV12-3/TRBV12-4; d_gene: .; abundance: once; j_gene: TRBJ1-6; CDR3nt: TGTGCCAGCACTCCGAGGCAGGGGAATTCACCCCTCCACTTT; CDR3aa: CASTPRQGNSPLHF
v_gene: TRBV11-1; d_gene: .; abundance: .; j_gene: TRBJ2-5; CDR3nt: TGTGCCAACAGCTGCCCCGTGGGACACATCCAAGAGACACAGTACTTC; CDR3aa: CANSCPVGHIQETQYF
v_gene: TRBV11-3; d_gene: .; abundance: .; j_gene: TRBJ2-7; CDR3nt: TGTGCCAGCAGCAGACCTCGAGCTACAGACGGGGAGCAATACTTC; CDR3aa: CASSRPRATDGEQYF
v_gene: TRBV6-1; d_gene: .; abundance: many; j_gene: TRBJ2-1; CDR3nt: TGTGCCAGCAGTGAAGGACGGCTGCAGTTCTTC; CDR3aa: CASSEGRLQFF
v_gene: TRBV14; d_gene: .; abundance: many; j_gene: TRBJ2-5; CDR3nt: TGCAACACTACGAAGAGCACTGGTGAAGCTTGGGAGACCCAGTACTTC; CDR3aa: CNTTKSTGEAWETQYF
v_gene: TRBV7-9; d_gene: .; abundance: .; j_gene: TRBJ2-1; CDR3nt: TGTGCCAGCAGCCCCCTCCAGCAGGAGGTCCACAATGAGCAGTTCTTC; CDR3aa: CASSPLQQEVHNEQFF
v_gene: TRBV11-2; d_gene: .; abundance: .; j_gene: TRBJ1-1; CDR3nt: TGTGCCAGCGGCCTAATGTCTTGGAACACTGAAGCTTTCTTT; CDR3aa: CASGLMSWNTEAFF
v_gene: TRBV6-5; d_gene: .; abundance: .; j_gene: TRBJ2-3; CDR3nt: TGTGCCATCATCAGATTGTCGGGGTCAGATACTCAGTATTTT; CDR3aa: CAIIRLSGSDTQYF
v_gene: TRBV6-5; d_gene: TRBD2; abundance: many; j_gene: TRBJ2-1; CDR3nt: TGTGCCAGCAGTAAGAGGACCGTGAGCGGGACGGGTGAGCAGTTCTTC; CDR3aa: CASSKRTVSGTGEQFF
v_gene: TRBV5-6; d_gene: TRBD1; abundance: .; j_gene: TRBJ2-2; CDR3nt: TGTGCCAGCAGCTTTGGGACAGGGAACACCGGGGAGCTGTTTTTT; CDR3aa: CASSFGTGNTGELFF
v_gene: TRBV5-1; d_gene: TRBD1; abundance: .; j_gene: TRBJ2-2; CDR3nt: TGCGCCAGCAGCTGGGGGGACAGGACTAACACCGGGGAGCTGTTTTTT; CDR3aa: CASSWGDRTNTGELFF
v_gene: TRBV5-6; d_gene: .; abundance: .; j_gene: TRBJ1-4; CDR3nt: TGTGCCAGCAGCTTTTTCAGTCCAAATGAAAAACTGTTTTTT; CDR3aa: CASSFFSPNEKLFF
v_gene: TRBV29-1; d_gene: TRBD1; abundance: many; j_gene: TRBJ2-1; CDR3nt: TGCAGCGTCGAGGGACAGGGCGAGCAGTTCTTC; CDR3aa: CSVEGQGEQFF
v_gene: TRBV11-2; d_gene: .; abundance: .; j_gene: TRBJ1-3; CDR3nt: TGCGCCGCCTCAACGGGCTCCGGAAACACCATATATTTT; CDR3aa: CAASTGSGNTIYF
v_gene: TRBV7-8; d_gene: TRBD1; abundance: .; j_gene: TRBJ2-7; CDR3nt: TGTGCCAGCAGCTTAGGGCCACAGGGGACCTACGAGCAGTACTTC; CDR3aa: CASSLGPQGTYEQYF
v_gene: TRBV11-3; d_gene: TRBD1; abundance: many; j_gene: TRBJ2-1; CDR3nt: TGTGCCAGCAGCAATTGGGTGACAGGGATAGGCAATGAGCAGTTCTTC; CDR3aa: CASSNWVTGIGNEQFF
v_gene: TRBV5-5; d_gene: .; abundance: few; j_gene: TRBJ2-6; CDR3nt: TGTGCCAGCAGCTTTCTCACCCACTCTGGGTCCAACGTCCTGACTTTC; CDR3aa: CASSFLTHSGSNVLTF
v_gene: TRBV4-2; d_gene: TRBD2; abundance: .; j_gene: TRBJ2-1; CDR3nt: TGTGCCAGCCCCAAGGAGCGGGAGGTAAATGAGCAGTTCTTC; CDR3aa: CASPKEREVNEQFF
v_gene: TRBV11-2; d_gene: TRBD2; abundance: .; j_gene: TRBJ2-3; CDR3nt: TGTGCCAACGGCTTAGCTAGCGGGTACGATACGCAGTATTTT; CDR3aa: CANGLASGYDTQYF
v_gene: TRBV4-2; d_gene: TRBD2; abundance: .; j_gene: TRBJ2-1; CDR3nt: TGTGTCAGCAGCCAAGAAGGAGGTTTAAGACTAGCCCCAAGTTCTTACAATGAGCAGTTCTTC; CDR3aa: CVSSQEGGLRLAPSSYNEQFF
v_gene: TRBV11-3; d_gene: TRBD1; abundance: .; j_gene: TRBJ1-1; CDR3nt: TGTGCCAGCAGTTCACAGGGGCCAAACACTGAAGTTTTCTTT; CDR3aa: CASSSQGPNTEVFF
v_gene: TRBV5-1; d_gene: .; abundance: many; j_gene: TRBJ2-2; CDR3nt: TGCGCCAGCAGCTTGGGGACCGGGACCCACACCGGGGAGCTGTTTTTT; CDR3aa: CASSLGTGTHTGELFF
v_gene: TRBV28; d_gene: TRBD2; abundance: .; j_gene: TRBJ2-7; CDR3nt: TGTGCCAGCAGTTTTATGACTAGCGGGAGGGCCGTAGGTAAAGCGTACGAGCAGTACTTC; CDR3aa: CASSFMTSGRAVGKAYEQYF
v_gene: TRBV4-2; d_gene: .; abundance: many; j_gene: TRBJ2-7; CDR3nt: TGTGCCAGCAGCCAAGATACAGGGAGCTACGAGCAGTACTTC; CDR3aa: CASSQDTGSYEQYF
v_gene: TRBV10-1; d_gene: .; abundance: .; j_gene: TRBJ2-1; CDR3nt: TGCGCCAACAGCGTTAACATGCTGGGAGAGCAGTTCTTC; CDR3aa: CANSVNMLGEQFF
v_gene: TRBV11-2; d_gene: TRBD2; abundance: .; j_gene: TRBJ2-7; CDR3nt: TGTGCCAGCAGCTTAGCTCTTAGCGGGTATTCCTACGAGCAGTACTTC; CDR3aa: CASSLALSGYSYEQYF
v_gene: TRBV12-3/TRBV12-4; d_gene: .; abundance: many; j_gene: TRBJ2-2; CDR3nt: TGTGCCAGCAGGGTCTGGAGGGGGAACACCGGGGAGCTGTTTTTT; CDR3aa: CASRVWRGNTGELFF
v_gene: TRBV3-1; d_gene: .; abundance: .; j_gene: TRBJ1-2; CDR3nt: TGTGCCAGCAGGCCAGGGTCCGGTGGCCACGCCTTC; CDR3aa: CASRPGSGGHAF